The present T cell receptor beta chain was sequenced within a study of blood T cell repertoires in COVID-19. About the study: Nucleic acid was either cDNA or gDNA, and it came from T cells, B-cell-depleted T cells, or PBMCs.

Per the original methods: Amplification of reference gene primers provided the estimated nucleated cell counts. Sequenced by immunoSEQ multiplex PCR; TCRdb stores in-frame clones only, minus some. D and trimming come from the DNA, and the V and J calls and clone size come from that table. The data show some 45,000 clones, about 80% seen once. Germline CDR1 SGHTA, CDR2 FQGTGA. V dropped 2 bases and J dropped 5; count of bases not matched to a gene: 8. This CDR3 spans 15 amino acids. The sequence derives from a man between 65 and 85 years old with acute or convalescent COVID-19. Sequenced material: peripheral blood. The chain uses TRBV7-3 and TRBJ2-7, with 8 bases identical to TRBD1. In nucleotides, the CDR3 is TGTGCCAGCAGCTTATCCCCGGGACAGGCAAACGAGCAGTACTTC. Translated: CASSLSPGQANEQYF.